The 17 T cell receptor beta chains listed next were all sequenced from one sample in a study of T-cell reconstitution after alpha-beta-depleted transplantation in children. Unique molecular identifiers were used in preparing the TCRbeta library. TCRdb processed the PCR reads anew with MiXCR; each CDR3 protein has one entry. The data show 540,000 or so distinct CDR3 sequences, 23% seen once. The starting material was PBMCs, mostly from graft donor cells, obtained 360 days after TCRalphabeta/CD19-depleted stem cell transplant. The receptors were sampled from a boy younger than two who had a stem cell transplant for acute myeloid leukemia, so the T cells may come from the graft donor.

The gene calls are TRBV7-8 and TRBJ2-2; D tentatively fits TRBD1 or TRBD2 (5 bases each). The CDR3 spans 17 residues. Germline V gene sequence: CDR1 SGHVS, CDR2 FQNEAQ. V gave up 2 bases and J gave up 0 bases, with 13 bases separating them. DNA of the CDR3: TGTGCCAGCAGCTTACTATCGGGGCTCCCGAACACCGGGGAGCTGTTTTTT. Protein sequence: CASSLLSGLPNTGELFF.

This chain joins TRBV11-2 and TRBJ2-6; 13 bases agree with TRBD2. In germline, CDR1 is SGHAT, CDR2 FQNNGV. This CDR3 region has 18 residues. The junction had 5 bases not matched to a gene; V was cut back by 5 bases and J by 1 base. CDR3 nucleotides: TGTGCCAGCAGCGGACTAGCGGGGGTTTCGTCTGGGGCCAACGTCCTGACTTTC. Encoded protein: CASSGLAGVSSGANVLTF. Using reference TRBV11-2 and TRBJ2-6 for the parts outside the CDR3, the full variable domain is EAGVAQSPRYKIIEKRQSVAFWCNPISGHATLYWYQQILGQGPKLLIQFQNNGVVDDSQLPKDRFSAERLKGVDSTLKIQPAKLEDSAVYLCASSGLAGVSSGANVLTFGAGSRLTVL.

There are a few counts of this clonotype. This rearrangement joins TRBV20-1 to TRBJ1-1; D gene ambiguous. Looked up from germline, CDR1 is DFQATT and CDR2 is SNEGSKA (reference sequence). The CDR3 contains 13 residues. Trimming stripped 6 bases from V and 1 base from J, with 12 bases between. CDR3 sequence reads: CSAYVTANTEAFF. CDR3 sequence (DNA): TGCAGTGCCTATGTAACAGCGAACACTGAAGCTTTCTTT.

This clonotype was counted between two and nine times. The chain links TRBV3-1 to TRBJ1-2, with D perhaps matching TRBD1 (5 bases). Germline lookup yields CDR1 LGHDT and CDR2 YNNKEL (reference sequence). The CDR3 contains 15 residues. V was cut by 2 bases and J by 2 bases, with 12 bases left in between. CDR3 amino acids: CASSQRSKGNYGYTF. The CDR3, as DNA: TGTGCCAGCAGCCAAAGGAGTAAGGGGAACTATGGCTACACCTTC.

This clonotype turned up a few times. The chain combines TRBV10-3 with TRBJ2-5; TRBD2 aligns across 9 bases. The CDR3 covers 16 residues. The V gene end was trimmed by 0 bases and the J gene end by 5 bases; junction bases not matched to a gene: 7. Germline V lookup: CDR1 ENHRY, CDR2 SYGVKD. CDR3 DNA: TGTGCCATCAGTGAGTCGGGTCTAGCGGGGCGCGAGACCCAGTACTTC. Translating it yields CAISESGLAGRETQYF.

The chain is built from TRBV7-3 and TRBJ1-1; D remains unclear. Germline V lookup: CDR1 SGHTA, CDR2 FQGTGA. This CDR3 is built from 14 residues. V dropped 0 bases and J dropped 0 bases, with 5 bases sitting between them. This chain's CDR3 is CASSLTSMNTEAFF. The DNA of the CDR3 is TGTGCCAGCAGCTTAACATCCATGAACACTGAAGCTTTCTTT.

The CDR3 reads CASSQSQGTQYF. CDR3 nucleotides: TGTGCCAGCAGCCAATCACAGGGGACCCAGTACTTC. This chain connects TRBV6-2 or TRBV6-3 to TRBJ2-5; D might be TRBD1 (6 bases). The CDR3 spans 12 residues. V lost 6 bases to trimming and J lost 7 bases, with 12 bases between them. From germline, CDR1 is MNHEY and CDR2 SVGEGT.

This chain joins TRBV20-1 and TRBJ2-3; D is undetermined. The CDR3 consists of 14 residues. The germline gives CDR1 DFQATT, CDR2 SNEGSKA (reference sequence). V gave up 0 bases and J gave up 2 bases, with 9 bases separating them. The DNA for the CDR3 is TGCAGTGCTAGAGATCGGTGGCCCACAGATACGCAGTATTTT. Translated: CSARDRWPTDTQYF.

The chain has TRBV13 and TRBJ2-2; 10 bases fit TRBD1. Unmatched junction bases numbered 0, after V lost 5 bases and J lost 6 bases. The CDR3 loop spans 13 amino acids. Germline values: CDR1 PRHDT, CDR2 FYEKMQ (reference sequence). The CDR3 region has the DNA TGTGCCAGCAGCGACAGGGGGCCCGGGGAGCTGTTTTTT. It translates to CASSDRGPGELFF.

There are many counts of this clonotype. This chain uses TRBV7-3 with TRBJ2-1, with 8 bases that match TRBD1. Germline trimming cut 4 bases from V and 5 bases from J; bases unmatched to any gene: 10. The germline V gene has CDR1 SGHTA and CDR2 FQGTGA. This CDR3 has 16 amino acids. The CDR3 nucleotides read TGTGCCAGCAGCTCCCAGGGGGCACTCACCCACAATGAGCAGTTCTTC. Its protein is CASSSQGALTHNEQFF.

The chain employs TRBV3-1 and TRBJ2-2, with D perhaps being TRBD1 or TRBD2 (6 bases each). V was trimmed by 4 bases and J by 3 bases, leaving 18 bases between them. CDR1 and CDR2 from the germline V gene are LGHDT and YNNKEL (reference sequence). CDR3 size: 17 residues. Here the CDR3 reads CASSPKGRGADTGELFF. As DNA, the CDR3 is TGTGCCAGCAGCCCAAAAGGAAGGGGGGCGGACACCGGGGAGCTGTTTTTT.

This clonotype occurred a few times. The chain is built from TRBV12-3 or TRBV12-4 and TRBJ1-4; perhaps TRBD1 as D (6 bases). There are 15 residues in the CDR3. V shed 3 bases and J shed 7 bases, with 15 bases lying between them. The CDR3 nucleotides read TGTGCCAGCAGTTTTCCTGGACAGAACTTTGAAAAACTGTTTTTT. Its protein product is CASSFPGQNFEKLFF.

This clonotype turned up a few times. The chain uses TRBV20-1 and TRBJ2-7; D tentatively reads TRBD1 or TRBD2 (5 bases each). This CDR3 has 12 residues. CDR1 is DFQATT, CDR2 SNEGSKA, per germline (reference sequence). The V gene lost 6 bases and the J gene lost 0 bases, with 9 bases spanning the gap. The CDR3 sequence: CSAGAASYEQYF. CDR3 sequence (DNA): TGCAGTGCCGGGGCCGCCTCCTACGAGCAGTACTTC.

The V gene is TRBV24-1, the J gene TRBJ1-2; D ambiguous. The germline V gene has CDR1 KGHDR and CDR2 SFDVKD. The CDR3 extends over 14 amino acids. Trimming took off 0 bases at V and 1 base at J, with 5 bases between the two ends. CDR3: CATSDLSGNYGYTF. The CDR3, as DNA: TGTGCCACCAGTGATTTGTCGGGTAACTATGGCTACACCTTC.

The chain uses TRBV20-1 and TRBJ1-2; TRBD1 is a possible D gene (5 bases). CDR1 DFQATT and CDR2 SNEGSKA come from the germline V gene (reference sequence). The germline V and J ends were trimmed by 1 base and 3 bases, with 9 bases remaining between them. The CDR3 totals 13 residues. Here the CDR3 DNA reads TGCAGTGCTAGAGTGGGGGGGGACTATGGCTACACCTTC. It encodes CSARVGGDYGYTF.

This clonotype was seen a handful of times. The genes are TRBV12-3 or TRBV12-4 and TRBJ2-3; no clear D gene. There are 13 residues in the CDR3. The V and J ends lost 0 bases and 9 bases respectively, with 10 bases between them. CDR3 amino acids: CASSLAGPQTQYF. CDR3 bases: TGTGCCAGCAGTTTAGCCGGGCCCCAAACGCAGTATTTT.

This clonotype was observed a handful of times. The rearrangement links TRBV20-1 to TRBJ1-4; D perhaps matches TRBD1 (5 bases). The CDR3 contains 16 residues. Trimming removed 5 bases from V and 0 bases from J, with 16 bases in between. Per germline, CDR1 DFQATT and CDR2 SNEGSKA (reference sequence). In DNA, the CDR3 is TGCAGTGCTTTAACCCCGGACACCTCAACTAATGAAAAACTGTTTTTT. Translated: CSALTPDTSTNEKLFF.